This T cell receptor beta chain was retrieved from a study of human T cells and chemical hapten exposure. Each CDR3 protein is one row after TCRdb ran MiXCR on the RACE reads. The repertoire consists of about 350,000 distinct CDR3 sequences, with 4.5% to 5.5% occurring once and the leading ten covering around 8.6%. The time point: pre-sensitization, week 0. Indicated treatment: therapeutic diphenylcyclopropenone sensitization with weekly scalp DPC. The CDR3 extends over 16 amino acids. Trimming left V 0 bases short and J 2 bases short, with 13 bases between. Germline values: CDR1 SQVTM, CDR2 ANQGSEA. In its sample, this clonotype was seen many times.

This clonotype was sampled from a woman aged 18-29 years with alopecia areata. Some clones in this sample may be carry-over from other donors' samples. The sequences come from whole blood, collected in connection with sensitization to the hapten diphenylcyclopropenone (DPC). The chain uses TRBV29-1 and TRBJ2-2; D may correspond to TRBD1 or TRBD2 (5 bases each). The CDR3 region is CSVEDRGTANTGELFF. For the CDR3, the DNA is TGCAGCGTTGAAGATAGAGGGACGGCTAACACCGGGGAGCTGTTTTTT.